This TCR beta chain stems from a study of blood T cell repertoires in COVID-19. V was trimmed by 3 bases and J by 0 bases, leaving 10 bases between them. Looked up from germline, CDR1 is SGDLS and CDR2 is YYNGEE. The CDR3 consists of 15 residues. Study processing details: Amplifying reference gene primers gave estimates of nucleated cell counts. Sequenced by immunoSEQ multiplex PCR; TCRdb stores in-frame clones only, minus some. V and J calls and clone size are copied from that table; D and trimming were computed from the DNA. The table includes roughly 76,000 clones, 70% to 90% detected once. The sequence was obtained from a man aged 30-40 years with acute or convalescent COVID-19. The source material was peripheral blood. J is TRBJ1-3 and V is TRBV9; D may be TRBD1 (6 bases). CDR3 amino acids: CASSDGTNSGNTIYF. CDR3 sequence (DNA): TGTGCCAGCAGCGATGGGACAAACTCTGGAAACACCATATATTTT.